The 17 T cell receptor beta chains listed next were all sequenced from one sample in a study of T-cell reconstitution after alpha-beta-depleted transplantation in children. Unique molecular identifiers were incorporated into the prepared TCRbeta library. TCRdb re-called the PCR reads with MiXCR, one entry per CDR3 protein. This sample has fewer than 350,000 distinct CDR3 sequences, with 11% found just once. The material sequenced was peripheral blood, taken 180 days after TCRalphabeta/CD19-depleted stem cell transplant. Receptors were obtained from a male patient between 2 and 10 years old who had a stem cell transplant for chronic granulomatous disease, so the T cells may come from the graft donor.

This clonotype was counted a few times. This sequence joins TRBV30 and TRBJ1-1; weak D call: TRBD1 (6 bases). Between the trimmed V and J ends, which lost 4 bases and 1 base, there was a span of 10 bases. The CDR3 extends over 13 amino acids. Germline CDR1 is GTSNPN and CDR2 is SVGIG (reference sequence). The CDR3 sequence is CAWKQGGNTEAFF. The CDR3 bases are TGTGCCTGGAAACAGGGAGGGAACACTGAAGCTTTCTTT.

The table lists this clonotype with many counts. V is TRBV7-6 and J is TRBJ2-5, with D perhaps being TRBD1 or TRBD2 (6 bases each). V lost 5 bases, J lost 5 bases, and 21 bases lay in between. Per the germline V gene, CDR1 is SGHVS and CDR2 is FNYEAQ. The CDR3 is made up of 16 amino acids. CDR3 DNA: TGTGCCAGCAGCCTCATCGGGGGAGAGAGGGGGGAGACCCAGTACTTC. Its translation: CASSLIGGERGETQYF.

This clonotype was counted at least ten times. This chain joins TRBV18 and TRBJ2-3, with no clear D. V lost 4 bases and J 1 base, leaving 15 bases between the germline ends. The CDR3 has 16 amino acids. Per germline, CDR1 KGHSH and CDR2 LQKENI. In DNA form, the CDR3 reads TGTGCCAGCTCACACCAGCACCGTGAAGGCACAGATACGCAGTATTTT. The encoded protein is CASSHQHREGTDTQYF.

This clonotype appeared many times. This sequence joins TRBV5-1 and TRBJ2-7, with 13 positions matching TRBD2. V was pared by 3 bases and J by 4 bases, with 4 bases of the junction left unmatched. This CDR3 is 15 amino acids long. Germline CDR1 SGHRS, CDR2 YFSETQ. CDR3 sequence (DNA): TGCGCCAGCAGCTCGGGACTAGCGGGAAAGTACGAGCAGTACTTC. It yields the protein CASSSGLAGKYEQYF.

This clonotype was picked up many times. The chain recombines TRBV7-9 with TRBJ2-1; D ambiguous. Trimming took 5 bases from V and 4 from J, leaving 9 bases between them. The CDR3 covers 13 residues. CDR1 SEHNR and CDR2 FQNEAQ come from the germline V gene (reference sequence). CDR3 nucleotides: TGTGCCAGCAGCATACTGATTTACAATGAGCAGTTCTTC. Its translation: CASSILIYNEQFF.

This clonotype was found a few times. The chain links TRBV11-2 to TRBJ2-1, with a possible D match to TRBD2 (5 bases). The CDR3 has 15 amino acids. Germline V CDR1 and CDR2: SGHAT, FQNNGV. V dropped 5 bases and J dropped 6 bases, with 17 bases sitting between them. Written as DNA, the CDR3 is TGTGCCAGCAGCGCAACCCGGGGAGTAGGCAATGAGCAGTTCTTC. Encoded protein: CASSATRGVGNEQFF.

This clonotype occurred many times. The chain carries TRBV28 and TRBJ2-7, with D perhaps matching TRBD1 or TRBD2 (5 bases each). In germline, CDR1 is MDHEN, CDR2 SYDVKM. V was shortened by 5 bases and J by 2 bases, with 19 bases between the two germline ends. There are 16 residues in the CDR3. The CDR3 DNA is TGTGCCAGCAGTGGTCCGGGGCTAGCAGATCCCTACGAGCAGTACTTC. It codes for CASSGPGLADPYEQYF.

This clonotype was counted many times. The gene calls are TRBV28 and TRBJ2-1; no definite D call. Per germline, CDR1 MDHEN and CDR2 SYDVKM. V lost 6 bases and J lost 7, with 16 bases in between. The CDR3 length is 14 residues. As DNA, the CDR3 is TGTGCCAGCAGGAACCCTGGGTTCCCGAATGAGCAGTTCTTC. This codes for CASRNPGFPNEQFF.

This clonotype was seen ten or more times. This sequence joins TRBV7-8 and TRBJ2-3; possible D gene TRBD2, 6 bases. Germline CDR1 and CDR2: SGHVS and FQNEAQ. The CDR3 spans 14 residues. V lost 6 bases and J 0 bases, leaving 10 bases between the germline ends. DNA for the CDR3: TGTGCCAGCAGGTTGGGACTCAGCACAGATACGCAGTATTTT. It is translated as CASRLGLSTDTQYF.

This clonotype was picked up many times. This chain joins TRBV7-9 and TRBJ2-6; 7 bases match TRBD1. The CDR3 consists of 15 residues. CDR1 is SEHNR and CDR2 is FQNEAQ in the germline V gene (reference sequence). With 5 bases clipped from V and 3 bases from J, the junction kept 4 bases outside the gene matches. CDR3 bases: TGTGCCAGCAGCGAGGGGGCTCTTGGGGCCAACGTCCTGACTTTC. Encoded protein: CASSEGALGANVLTF.

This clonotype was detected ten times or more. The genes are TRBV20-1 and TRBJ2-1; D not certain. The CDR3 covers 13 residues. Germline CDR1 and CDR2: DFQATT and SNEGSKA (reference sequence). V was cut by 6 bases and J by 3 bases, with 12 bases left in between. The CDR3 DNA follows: TGCAGTGCAACCCAAGACTTCTACAATGAGCAGTTCTTC. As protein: CSATQDFYNEQFF.

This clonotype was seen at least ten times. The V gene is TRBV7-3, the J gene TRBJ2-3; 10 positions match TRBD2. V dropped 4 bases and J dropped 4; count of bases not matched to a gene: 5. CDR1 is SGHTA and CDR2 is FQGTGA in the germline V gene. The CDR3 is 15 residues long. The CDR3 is CASSSSGGAADTQYF. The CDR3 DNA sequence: TGTGCCAGCAGCTCAAGCGGGGGGGCCGCAGATACGCAGTATTTT.

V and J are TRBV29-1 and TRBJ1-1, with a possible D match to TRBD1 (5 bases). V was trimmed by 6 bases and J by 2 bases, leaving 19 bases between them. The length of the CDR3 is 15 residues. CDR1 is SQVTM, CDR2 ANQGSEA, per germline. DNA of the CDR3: TGCAGCGTCGTCTCCCGACTAAGGGACAACACTGAAGCTTTCTTT. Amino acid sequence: CSVVSRLRDNTEAFF.

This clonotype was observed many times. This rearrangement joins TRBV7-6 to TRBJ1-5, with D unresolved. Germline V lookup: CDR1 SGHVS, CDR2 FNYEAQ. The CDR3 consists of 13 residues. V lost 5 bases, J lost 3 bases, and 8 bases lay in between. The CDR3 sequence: CASSPVHNQPQHF. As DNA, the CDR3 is TGTGCCAGCAGCCCTGTCCACAATCAGCCCCAGCATTTT.

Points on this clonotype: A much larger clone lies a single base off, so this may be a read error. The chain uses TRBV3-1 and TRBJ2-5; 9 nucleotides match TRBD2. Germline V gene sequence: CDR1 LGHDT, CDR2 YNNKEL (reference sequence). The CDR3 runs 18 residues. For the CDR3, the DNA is TGTGCCTGCAGCCGGTCTGCGGGACTAGCTTGGCTCCAAGAGACCCAGTACTTC. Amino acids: CACSRSAGLAWLQETQYF.

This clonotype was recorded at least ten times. The CDR3 DNA reads as TGCGCCAGCAGCGGTAAGGGACAGGGGTCGAGTGGAAACTATGGCTACACCTTC. Translation: CASSGKGQGSSGNYGYTF. The chain links TRBV10-2 to TRBJ1-2; 10 bases match TRBD1. The J segment lost 2 bases and the V segment lost 6 bases, leaving 15 bases of the junction unmatched. The germline CDR1 and CDR2 sequences are WSHSY and SAAADI. CDR3 length equals 18 residues.

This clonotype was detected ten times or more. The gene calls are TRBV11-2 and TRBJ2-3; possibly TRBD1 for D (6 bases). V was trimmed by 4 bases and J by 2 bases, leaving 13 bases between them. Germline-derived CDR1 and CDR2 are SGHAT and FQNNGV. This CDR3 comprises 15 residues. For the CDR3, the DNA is TGTGCCAGCAGCTCTCTTCGGACAGTCACAGATACGCAGTATTTT. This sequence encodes CASSSLRTVTDTQYF. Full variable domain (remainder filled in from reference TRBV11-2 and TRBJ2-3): EAGVAQSPRYKIIEKRQSVAFWCNPISGHATLYWYQQILGQGPKLLIQFQNNGVVDDSQLPKDRFSAERLKGVDSTLKIQPAKLEDSAVYLCASSSLRTVTDTQYFGPGTRLTVL.